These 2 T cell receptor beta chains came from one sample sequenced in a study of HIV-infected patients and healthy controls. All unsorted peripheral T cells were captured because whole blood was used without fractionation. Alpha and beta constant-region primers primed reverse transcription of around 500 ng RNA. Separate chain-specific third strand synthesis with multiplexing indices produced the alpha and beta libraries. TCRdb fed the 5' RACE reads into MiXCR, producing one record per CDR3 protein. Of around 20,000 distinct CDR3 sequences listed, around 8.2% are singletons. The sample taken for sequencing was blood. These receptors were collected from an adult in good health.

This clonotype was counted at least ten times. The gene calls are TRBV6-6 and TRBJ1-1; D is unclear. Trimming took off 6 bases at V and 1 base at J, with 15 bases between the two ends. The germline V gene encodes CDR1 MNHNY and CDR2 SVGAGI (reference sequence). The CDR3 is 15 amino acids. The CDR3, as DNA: TGTGCCAGCAGCTTAAGGTGGCAGGCGAACACTGAAGCTTTCTTT. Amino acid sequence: CASSLRWQANTEAFF.

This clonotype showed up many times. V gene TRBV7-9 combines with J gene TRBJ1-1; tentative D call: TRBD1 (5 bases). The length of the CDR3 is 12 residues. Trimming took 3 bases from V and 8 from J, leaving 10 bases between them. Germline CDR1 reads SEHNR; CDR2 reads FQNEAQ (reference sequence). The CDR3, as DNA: TGTGCCAGCAGCTTCGGGACGGAAGAAGCTTTCTTT. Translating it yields CASSFGTEEAFF.